This entry concerns a single TCR beta chain. Its antigen is undetermined. These data come from a study of cytomegalovirus exposure and HLA in healthy donors. Across the study: Of 300 to 450 genotyped donors, 65% to 85% clustered with self-reported Caucasian donors. General study points: Cytomegalovirus-associated TCR beta chains were listed, numbering over 150. It emerged from a later analysis that several of the most significant clusters appeared to be linked to common viral pathogens. Compared with the roughly 700-donor mean, an Asian-associated ancestry cluster reportedly had fewer N-insertions, according to a later analysis.

Germline V gives CDR1 MNHNY, CDR2 SVGAGI (reference sequence). The CDR3 is 13 residues long. Trimming shortened V by 4 bases and J by 4 bases, and 7 bases separated the two germline ends. The study ran its PCR with 60 Vbeta and 13 Jbeta primers. Sequencing was performed with immunoSEQ multiplex PCR; in TCRdb, only in-frame clones are kept and a portion is missing. The data hold under 200,000 clones, with about 78% observed a single time. The chain is built from TRBV6-6 and TRBJ2-2; D might be TRBD1 (6 bases). Sequencing was carried out using PBMCs. The source is a man between 60 and 75 years old in good health and CMV-seronegative. CDR3 nucleotide sequence: TGTGCCAGCAGTTGGACAGCCACCGGGGAGCTGTTTTTT. This translates into CASSWTATGELFF.